The rows below give T cell receptor beta chains drawn from one sample of a study of CD8+ T cells in alopecia areata. Data came from immunoSEQ multiplex PCR; TCRdb stores just in-frame clones and leaves some out. The table has about 200,000 clones, about 56% seen once. The sequenced sample consisted of CD8+ T cells sorted from blood. These receptors were taken from a human donor in good health. The CDR3 runs from the conserved cysteine through the conserved F or W. Each record gives: J gene, D gene, V gene, clone size, CDR3 protein, CDR3 DNA. The D gene is left open where the match is weak. For some rows the clone size is stated as once, few or many, or as a class when expanded; others skip it.

J: TRBJ2-4
D: .
V: TRBV29-1
size: once
CDR3: CSVELAKNIQYF
DNA: TGCAGCGTTGAGTTAGCCAAAAACATTCAGTACTTC

J: TRBJ2-1
D: TRBD2
V: TRBV2
size: few
CDR3: CASSDTSGGAIYNEQFF
DNA: TGTGCCAGCAGTGATACTAGCGGGGGGGCTATCTACAATGAGCAGTTCTTC

J: TRBJ2-5
D: TRBD1
V: TRBV11-2
size: .
CDR3: CASSLGDRVGETQYF
DNA: TGTGCCAGCAGCTTAGGAGACAGGGTGGGAGAGACCCAGTACTTC

J: TRBJ2-3
D: TRBD1
V: TRBV5-4
size: .
CDR3: CASRRQGTGADTQYF
DNA: TGTGCCAGTAGAAGACAGGGGACGGGGGCAGATACGCAGTATTTT

J: TRBJ2-1
D: .
V: TRBV12-5
size: .
CDR3: CASGLPSPRAGSYNEQFF
DNA: TGTGCTAGTGGTTTGCCTTCCCCCAGGGCGGGGTCCTACAATGAGCAGTTCTTC

J: TRBJ1-5
D: .
V: TRBV29-1
size: .
CDR3: CSVPLPVGSNQPQHF
DNA: TGCAGCGTTCCGCTGCCCGTCGGTAGCAATCAGCCCCAGCATTTT

J: TRBJ2-2
D: .
V: TRBV5-4
size: .
CDR3: CASSFGVASGELFF
DNA: TGTGCCAGCAGCTTCGGGGTCGCGTCCGGGGAGCTGTTTTTT

J: TRBJ1-6
D: .
V: TRBV5-1
size: .
CDR3: CASTGGGNSPLHF
DNA: TGCGCCAGCACCGGGGGAGGGAATTCACCCCTCCACTTT

J: TRBJ2-5
D: .
V: TRBV7-2
size: few
CDR3: CASSSPVWGGALQETQYF
DNA: TGTGCCAGCAGCTCGCCTGTCTGGGGGGGGGCGCTGCAAGAGACCCAGTACTTC

J: TRBJ2-2
D: .
V: TRBV27
size: few
CDR3: CASNEIGTGELFF
DNA: TGTGCCAGCAACGAAATCGGCACCGGGGAGCTGTTTTTT

J: TRBJ2-7
D: .
V: TRBV5-8
size: .
CDR3: CASSPRGGSHEQYF
DNA: TGTGCCAGCAGCCCAAGGGGGGGATCTCACGAGCAGTACTTC

J: TRBJ2-1
D: .
V: TRBV10-1
size: .
CDR3: CASEISYNEQFF
DNA: TGCGCCAGCGAGATCTCCTACAATGAGCAGTTCTTC

J: TRBJ1-2
D: TRBD1
V: TRBV30
size: few
CDR3: CAWSVKTGFGPRNHYGYTF
DNA: TGTGCCTGGAGCGTTAAGACAGGGTTTGGACCAAGAAATCACTATGGCTACACCTTC

J: TRBJ2-7
D: .
V: TRBV5-6
size: once
CDR3: CASSLGPGTYEQYF
DNA: TGTGCCAGCAGCTTGGGGCCAGGGACCTACGAGCAGTACTTC

J: TRBJ1-1
D: .
V: TRBV27
size: .
CDR3: CASSPLGGNTEAFF
DNA: TGTGCCAGCAGTCCATTGGGTGGAAACACTGAAGCTTTCTTT

J: TRBJ2-3
D: .
V: TRBV29-1
size: .
CDR3: CSVLIDTQYF
DNA: TGCAGCGTTTTGATAGATACGCAGTATTTT

J: TRBJ1-1
D: TRBD1
V: TRBV15
size: .
CDR3: CATSREDRADTEAFF
DNA: TGTGCCACCAGCAGAGAGGACAGGGCGGACACTGAAGCTTTCTTT

J: TRBJ2-7
D: TRBD2
V: TRBV7-2
size: .
CDR3: CASSLTGGFLYEQYF
DNA: TGTGCCAGCAGCTTAACGGGGGGTTTCCTCTACGAGCAGTACTTC

J: TRBJ1-6
D: TRBD1
V: TRBV9
size: .
CDR3: CASSSDSGGSPLHF
DNA: TGTGCCAGCAGCAGTGATTCAGGGGGCTCACCCCTCCACTTT

J: TRBJ2-2
D: .
V: TRBV5-1
size: .
CDR3: CASSSTANTGELFF
DNA: TGCGCCAGCAGCTCCACAGCGAACACCGGGGAGCTGTTTTTT

J: TRBJ2-7
D: TRBD1
V: TRBV10-3
size: once
CDR3: CAILVRGQGGYEQYF
DNA: TGTGCCATCTTGGTTAGGGGACAGGGAGGCTACGAGCAGTACTTC

J: TRBJ1-1
D: .
V: TRBV30
size: few
CDR3: CAWSVGGNTEAFF
DNA: TGTGCCTGGAGTGTAGGGGGGAACACTGAAGCTTTCTTT

J: TRBJ2-7
D: .
V: TRBV14
size: .
CDR3: CASSQVKGSYEQYF
DNA: TGTGCCAGCAGCCAGGTTAAGGGGTCCTACGAGCAGTACTTC

J: TRBJ1-4
D: .
V: TRBV7-9
size: .
CDR3: CASSYGGTSTNEKLFF
DNA: TGTGCCAGCAGCTATGGGGGGACCTCAACTAATGAAAAACTGTTTTTT

J: TRBJ2-1
D: TRBD1
V: TRBV7-3
size: .
CDR3: CASSPTGVDEQFF
DNA: TGTGCCAGCAGTCCAACAGGGGTAGATGAGCAGTTCTTC

J: TRBJ2-6
D: TRBD1
V: TRBV7-9
size: .
CDR3: CASSSGQVTGANVLTF
DNA: TGTGCCAGCAGCTCGGGACAGGTGACTGGGGCCAACGTCCTGACTTTC

J: TRBJ2-7
D: .
V: TRBV7-9
size: once
CDR3: CASTGGDEQYF
DNA: TGTGCCAGCACCGGGGGTGACGAGCAGTACTTC

J: TRBJ1-2
D: .
V: TRBV25-1
size: few
CDR3: CASSEPYGGYTF
DNA: TGTGCCAGCAGTGAACCGTACGGTGGCTACACCTTC

J: TRBJ2-2
D: TRBD1
V: TRBV7-4
size: .
CDR3: CASSPLCRDRGPGELFF
DNA: TGTGCCAGCAGCCCCCTATGCCGGGACAGGGGGCCCGGGGAGCTGTTTTTT

J: TRBJ1-2
D: TRBD1
V: TRBV7-8
size: .
CDR3: CASSLPRGHGYTF
DNA: TGTGCCAGCAGCTTACCCAGGGGGCATGGCTACACCTTC

J: TRBJ2-3
D: .
V: TRBV4-1
size: .
CDR3: CASSPGEGYRTDTQYF
DNA: TGCGCCAGCAGTCCCGGGGAAGGGTATCGCACAGATACGCAGTATTTT

J: TRBJ1-5
D: TRBD1
V: TRBV5-1
size: few
CDR3: CASSLGGQGDQPQHF
DNA: TGCGCCAGCAGCTTGGGGGGACAGGGTGATCAGCCCCAGCATTTT

J: TRBJ1-3
D: .
V: TRBV9
size: .
CDR3: CASSPRKDSGNTIYF
DNA: TGTGCCAGCAGCCCCCGTAAGGACTCTGGAAACACCATATATTTT

J: TRBJ2-7
D: TRBD1
V: TRBV4-1
size: .
CDR3: CASSQNRGIYEQYF
DNA: TGCGCCAGCAGCCAGAACAGGGGAATCTACGAGCAGTACTTC

J: TRBJ1-2
D: .
V: TRBV4-1
size: .
CDR3: CASSQDGLLYRGYTF
DNA: TGCGCCAGCAGCCAAGACGGCCTCCTCTATAGAGGCTACACCTTC

J: TRBJ1-1
D: .
V: TRBV7-6
size: .
CDR3: CASSPGTKGTEAFF
DNA: TGTGCCAGCAGCCCGGGGACCAAGGGAACTGAAGCTTTCTTT

J: TRBJ1-2
D: .
V: TRBV30
size: few
CDR3: CAWSPPNYGYTF
DNA: TGTGCCTGGTCCCCACCTAACTATGGCTACACCTTC

J: TRBJ2-7
D: .
V: TRBV6-5
size: .
CDR3: CASSFIRAHEQYF
DNA: TGTGCCAGCAGTTTCATCAGGGCCCACGAGCAGTACTTC

J: TRBJ2-5
D: TRBD1
V: TRBV29-1
size: few
CDR3: CSVEGIEDRGQETQYF
DNA: TGCAGCGTTGAGGGTATTGAGGACAGGGGCCAAGAGACCCAGTACTTC

J: TRBJ2-7
D: .
V: TRBV4-1
size: .
CDR3: CASSHLAGSYEQYF
DNA: TGCGCCAGCAGCCACTTGGCGGGGAGCTACGAGCAGTACTTC

J: TRBJ1-2
D: TRBD1
V: TRBV13
size: .
CDR3: CASSFRTGGGSGYTF
DNA: TGTGCCAGCAGCTTTCGGACAGGGGGCGGTTCTGGCTACACCTTC

J: TRBJ1-2
D: .
V: TRBV4-1
size: .
CDR3: CASSQGGNYGYTF
DNA: TGCGCCAGCAGCCAAGGGGGTAACTATGGCTACACCTTC

J: TRBJ1-1
D: TRBD1
V: TRBV7-6
size: .
CDR3: CASSLAGRGTEAFF
DNA: TGTGCCAGCAGCTTAGCCGGCAGGGGGACTGAAGCTTTCTTT